Presented here are 15 T cell receptor beta chains from one specimen sequenced in a study of control samples from healthy donors and cancer patients. Repertoires were generated with immunoSEQ multiplex PCR, while TCRdb's copy carries only in-frame clones and drops some. Of about 70,000 clones detected, roughly 84% appear once; the ten largest clones hold approximately 30%. Sequencing was performed on blood. Source of these receptors: a middle-aged man in good health.

The chain carries TRBV19 and TRBJ2-2, with TRBD1 as a possible D gene (6 bases). V lost 6 bases, J lost 4 bases, and 12 bases lay in between. The CDR3 runs to 14 residues. In germline, CDR1 is LNHDA, CDR2 SQIVND (reference sequence). The CDR3 is CASRGPGVTGELFF. The CDR3 nucleotides read TGTGCCAGTAGGGGACCAGGGGTCACCGGGGAGCTGTTTTTT.

V and J are TRBV7-6 and TRBJ2-5, with 13 bases identical to TRBD2. After removal of 5 bases from V and 2 bases from J, the junction contained 5 bases not matched to a gene. Germline-derived CDR1 and CDR2 are SGHVS and FNYEAQ. This CDR3 is built from 16 residues. The CDR3 loop reads CASSPGLAGIQETQYF. The CDR3 bases are TGTGCCAGCAGCCCGGGACTAGCGGGAATTCAAGAGACCCAGTACTTC. The full variable domain, in which reference TRBV7-6 and TRBJ2-5 provide the parts outside the CDR3, is GAGVSQSPRYKVTKRGQDVALRCDPISGHVSLYWYRQALGQGPEFLTYFNYEAQQDKSGLPNDRFSAERPEGSISTLTIQRTEQRDSAMYRCASSPGLAGIQETQYFGPGTRLLVL.

The chain recombines TRBV7-2 with TRBJ2-3, with D tentatively TRBD1 or TRBD2 (5 bases each). In germline, CDR1 is SGHTA, CDR2 FQGNSA. The CDR3 loop spans 16 amino acids. Trimming shortened V by 1 base and J by 8 bases, and 19 bases separated the two germline ends. The CDR3 nucleotides read TGTGCCAGCAGCTTAGGGTTCGAGGGGACCCTCTCTACGCAGTATTTT. This gives the protein CASSLGFEGTLSTQYF.

The chain recombines TRBV27 with TRBJ1-3, with a tentative D call TRBD1 (6 bases). This CDR3 comprises 14 residues. The germline V gene encodes CDR1 MNHEY and CDR2 SMNVEV (reference sequence). Trimming left V 6 bases short and J 3 bases short, with 12 bases between. The CDR3 nucleotides are TGTGCCAGCAGGGGAGGCAGGGGTGGAAACACCATATATTTT. It specifies CASRGGRGGNTIYF.

This chain joins TRBV19 and TRBJ2-5; D gene unclear. The CDR3 loop spans 12 amino acids. V lost 5 bases to trimming and J lost 5 bases, with 9 bases between them. Germline V gene data show CDR1 as LNHDA and CDR2 as SQIVND (reference sequence). The CDR3 coding sequence is TGTGCCAGTAGTCCCCTGGGTGAGACCCAGTACTTC. It specifies CASSPLGETQYF. Full variable domain (outside the CDR3, taken from reference TRBV19 and TRBJ2-5): DGGITQSPKYLFRKEGQNVTLSCEQNLNHDAMYWYRQDPGQGLRLIYYSQIVNDFQKGDIAEGYSVSREKKESFPLTVTSAQKNPTAFYLCASSPLGETQYFGPGTRLLVL.

This clone was seen only a few times. V gene TRBV5-1 combines with J gene TRBJ2-7, with D tentatively TRBD2 (5 bases). There are 18 residues in the CDR3. V dropped 4 bases and J dropped 4 bases, with 27 bases sitting between them. Germline CDR1 is SGHRS and CDR2 is YFSETQ. CDR3 sequence reads: CASSLRAGTSFASYEQYF. The CDR3 nucleotides are TGCGCCAGCAGCCTTCGGGCGGGTACCTCTTTTGCCTCGTACGAGCAGTACTTC. Full variable domain (rest looked up from reference TRBV5-1 and TRBJ2-7): KAGVTQTPRYLIKTRGQQVTLSCSPISGHRSVSWYQQTPGQGLQFLFEYFSETQRNKGNFPGRFSGRQFSNSRSEMNVSTLELGDSALYLCASSLRAGTSFASYEQYFGPGTRLTVT.

This chain connects TRBV15 to TRBJ2-1; either TRBD1 or TRBD2 may fit D (6 bases each). V shed 0 bases and J shed 4 bases, with 19 bases lying between them. The CDR3 totals 18 residues. Germline V gene sequence: CDR1 LNHNV, CDR2 YYDKDF (reference sequence). The CDR3 here is CATSRDLLGGVDYNEQFF. The CDR3 DNA reads TGTGCCACCAGCAGAGACCTTCTGGGGGGCGTCGATTACAATGAGCAGTTCTTC.

The chain carries TRBV19 and TRBJ2-3; TRBD1 might be the D (5 bases). CDR3 length: 16 amino acids. CDR1 is LNHDA and CDR2 is SQIVND in the germline V gene (reference sequence). Trimming cost V 3 bases and J 3 bases, with 16 bases left between them. The CDR3 protein is CASSIRRGRGTDTQYF. CDR3 nucleotide sequence: TGTGCCAGTAGTATCCGAAGGGGAAGGGGTACAGATACGCAGTATTTT.

The chain couples TRBV29-1 to TRBJ2-3; 8 bases are shared with TRBD2. Per germline, CDR1 SQVTM and CDR2 ANQGSEA. Unmatched junction bases numbered 5, after V lost 3 bases and J lost 6 bases. This CDR3 region has 13 residues. The CDR3 nucleotides are TGCAGCGTTGAGGAGCGGGAGACTGATACGCAGTATTTT. Its translation: CSVEERETDTQYF.

Concerning this clone itself: The same CDR3 can be traced to other DNA sequences in this sample. The rearrangement uses TRBV5-1 and TRBJ2-3; 7 bases agree with TRBD2. Germline V gene data show CDR1 as SGHRS and CDR2 as YFSETQ. Trimming took 3 bases from V and 0 from J; bases not matched to a gene: 4. The CDR3 is made up of 15 amino acids. CDR3 sequence reads: CASSSGGASTDTQYF. For the CDR3, the DNA is TGCGCCAGCAGCTCGGGGGGAGCTAGCACAGATACGCAGTATTTT.

This clone was seen only once. This sequence joins TRBV5-4 and TRBJ2-7; TRBD1 or TRBD2 may be the D gene (5 bases each). This CDR3 has 17 amino acids. The ends were cut back, 4 bases at V and 0 bases at J, with 20 bases in the middle. CDR1 is SGHNT, CDR2 YYREEE, per germline (reference sequence). The CDR3 coding sequence is TGTGCCAGCAGCACGAGAGGTGGGACGGTAAGCTCCTACGAGCAGTACTTC. Protein product: CASSTRGGTVSSYEQYF.

The gene calls are TRBV12-3 or TRBV12-4 and TRBJ1-1; D unresolved. This CDR3 comprises 13 residues. V was clipped by 0 bases and J by 8 bases, with 10 bases between them. CDR3 sequence: CASSLARIEEAFF. The CDR3 region has the DNA TGTGCCAGCAGTTTAGCCCGCATAGAAGAAGCTTTCTTT.

This chain links TRBV6-5 with TRBJ2-5; 8 bases align to TRBD2. The V gene's germline CDR1 is MNHEY and CDR2 SVGAGI. The ends lost 4 bases at V and 6 bases at J; junction bases unmatched: 10. The CDR3 is 15 amino acids. The CDR3 nucleotides are TGTGCCAGCAGTTTAGGGACTGGTAGCGGGAAGACCCAGTACTTC. It encodes CASSLGTGSGKTQYF.

V usage is TRBV11-1 and J usage is TRBJ2-1, with D uncertain. This CDR3 is built from 14 residues. V was trimmed by 5 bases and J by 4 bases, leaving 12 bases between them. The V gene's germline CDR1 is SGHAT and CDR2 FQDESV (reference sequence). In DNA form, the CDR3 reads TGTGCCAGCAGCCCTGGCAGGCGGTACAATGAGCAGTTCTTC. Translating gives CASSPGRRYNEQFF.

This clone occurred a few times. The chain combines TRBV11-3 with TRBJ2-1; 10 bases are shared with TRBD1. V was clipped by 2 bases and J by 8 bases; unmatched bases: 6. Germline lookup yields CDR1 SGHNT and CDR2 YENEEA. This CDR3 comprises 15 residues. As DNA, the CDR3 is TGTGCCAGCAGCTTACTCCGGGACAGGGGCTATGAGCAGTTCTTC. This encodes CASSLLRDRGYEQFF.